These T cell receptor beta chains were read from a single sample in a study of cytomegalovirus exposure and HLA in healthy donors. Sequenced by immunoSEQ multiplex PCR; TCRdb stores in-frame clones only, minus some. The sample consists of roughly 190,000 clones, approximately 11% of them appearing once. The sample was PBMCs. These receptors were obtained from a man aged 50 to 59 in good health and CMV-seropositive. Both conserved end residues are part of each CDR3. A D gene is named only where the DNA matches it firmly. For some rows the clone size is stated as once, few or many, or as a class when expanded; others skip it.

CDR3 DNA | CDR3 protein | J gene | V gene | clone size | D gene
TGTGCCAGCAGTGTGGGAGTTAATTCACCCCTCCACTTT | CASSVGVNSPLHF | TRBJ1-6 | TRBV2 | NA | NA
TGTGCCAGCAGTGGGCAGGGGGACACCTATGGCTACACCTTC | CASSGQGDTYGYTF | TRBJ1-2 | TRBV6-1 | NA | TRBD1
TGTGCCAGCAGCTTCTCGAATCAGCCCCAGCATTTT | CASSFSNQPQHF | TRBJ1-5 | TRBV7-9 | NA | NA
TGTGCCAGCAGCTTATCATCCTCTGGAAACACCATATATTTT | CASSLSSSGNTIYF | TRBJ1-3 | TRBV11-2 | few | NA
TGCAGCGTAACCGGGACAGGGGGCCTCTACGAGCAGTACTTC | CSVTGTGGLYEQYF | TRBJ2-7 | TRBV29-1 | few | TRBD1
TGTGCCAGCAGCCCCCAGCGGGGGTCGGACACTGAAGCTTTCTTT | CASSPQRGSDTEAFF | TRBJ1-1 | TRBV14 | NA | NA
TGTGCCAGCAGCTTAGGACGGGTAAATTCACCCCTCCACTTT | CASSLGRVNSPLHF | TRBJ1-6 | TRBV11-3 | few | NA
TGTGCCAGCAGTGAAGACTGGGACAGGAAAGAACCCCTCCACTTT | CASSEDWDRKEPLHF | TRBJ1-6 | TRBV6-1 | few | TRBD1
TGTGCCAGCAGCCAAGATACCAGGTTAGCGGGGGGGCCCCAAGAGACCCAGTACTTC | CASSQDTRLAGGPQETQYF | TRBJ2-5 | TRBV14 | few | TRBD2
TGTGCCAGCAGTGAAGCGCTTCGAGGGCCTAATGAAAAACTGTTTTTT | CASSEALRGPNEKLFF | TRBJ1-4 | TRBV2 | NA | NA
TGTGCCTGGAGTCCTTCGTTTTACGAGCAGTACTTC | CAWSPSFYEQYF | TRBJ2-7 | TRBV30 | few | NA
TGTGCCAGCAGCACTCACAGGGGCGGCGAGCAGTTCTTC | CASSTHRGGEQFF | TRBJ2-1 | TRBV7-3 | many | TRBD1
TGTGCCAGCAGCCTGACAGGGACCGGGGAGCTGTTTTTT | CASSLTGTGELFF | TRBJ2-2 | TRBV7-9 | NA | TRBD1
TGTGCCACCAGCAGAGACAGGGTTGCCGGGGAGCTGTTTTTT | CATSRDRVAGELFF | TRBJ2-2 | TRBV15 | few | NA
TGTGCCAGCAGCGATAAAGCGGGGGGGCAAGAGACCCAGTACTTC | CASSDKAGGQETQYF | TRBJ2-5 | TRBV9 | NA | TRBD2
TGTGCCAGAAGCGCGACAGTGAACACTGAAGCTTTCTTT | CARSATVNTEAFF | TRBJ1-1 | TRBV5-6 | NA | NA
TGCGCCAGCAGCCAAGAACAGGGTCGGGGAGATCAGCCCCAGCATTTT | CASSQEQGRGDQPQHF | TRBJ1-5 | TRBV4-3 | NA | NA
TGTGCCATTTCCGGGACAGGGAATTCACCCCTCCACTTT | CAISGTGNSPLHF | TRBJ1-6 | TRBV10-3 | few | TRBD1
TGTGCCAGCAGTTTACAGATCTCCTATAATTCACCCCTCCACTTT | CASSLQISYNSPLHF | TRBJ1-6 | TRBV27 | NA | NA
TGTGCCAGCAGGGATCCGGGACAGGGAGAGACCCAGTACTTC | CASRDPGQGETQYF | TRBJ2-5 | TRBV6-1 | few | TRBD1
TGTGCCAGCAGCCAACGGACAGGGTTAAACACCGGGGAGCTGTTTTTT | CASSQRTGLNTGELFF | TRBJ2-2 | TRBV14 | few | TRBD1
TGTGCCACGGGGGGACAGGGAAGAAACTATGGCTACACCTTC | CATGGQGRNYGYTF | TRBJ1-2 | TRBV10-3 | few | TRBD1
TGTGCCAGCAGCCCCCCGGGGTTAGCGGCGTACAATGAGCAGTTCTTC | CASSPPGLAAYNEQFF | TRBJ2-1 | TRBV7-2 | few | NA
TGTGCCAGCAGCGCGGGATCCCAACGGACAGATACGCAGTATTTT | CASSAGSQRTDTQYF | TRBJ2-3 | TRBV9 | NA | NA
TGCGCCAGCAGCTCGGGACTAGCGGGGGGGATTGGTAGGACAGATACGCAGTATTTT | CASSSGLAGGIGRTDTQYF | TRBJ2-3 | TRBV5-1 | few | TRBD2
TGTGCCAGCAGGCTCCATCGACAGGGTAGGAATACGCAGTATTTT | CASRLHRQGRNTQYF | TRBJ2-3 | TRBV28 | NA | TRBD1
TGTGCCAGTAGTATCGGCAGGGTCGGGGAGGCCCAGTACTTC | CASSIGRVGEAQYF | TRBJ2-5 | TRBV19 | NA | NA
TGTGCCAGCGCACAGTTTGGCGGCTACACCTTC | CASAQFGGYTF | TRBJ1-2 | TRBV2 | NA | NA
TGTGCCACCAGACAGAACACTGAAGCTTTCTTT | CATRQNTEAFF | TRBJ1-1 | TRBV6-1 | few | NA
TGTGCCAGCAGCTCCGAGAGTGCGACCCAGTACTTC | CASSSESATQYF | TRBJ2-5 | TRBV5-4 | NA | NA
TGTGCTAGTGGCCCTGGGACAGGAGATGGCTGCACCTTC | CASGPGTGDGCTF | TRBJ1-2 | TRBV12-5 | NA | TRBD1
TGTGCCAGCAGTTTATATTCGGGGGCTGGGGCCAACGTCCTGACTTTC | CASSLYSGAGANVLTF | TRBJ2-6 | TRBV27 | NA | NA
TGCAGCGCTAGAGAGGGACAGTATAATTCACCCCTCCACTTT | CSAREGQYNSPLHF | TRBJ1-6 | TRBV29-1 | few | TRBD1
TGTGCCAGCAGCGAGGACAGCCTTTCCTACAATGAGCAGTTCTTC | CASSEDSLSYNEQFF | TRBJ2-1 | TRBV9 | few | NA
TGCGCCAGCGAGACGGGGGGGGAACAACCTAAGCATGAGCAGTTCTTC | CASETGGEQPKHEQFF | TRBJ2-1 | TRBV5-1 | NA | TRBD2
TGTGCCAGCAGCTTATGGGGGGGCCCCTACAATGAGCAGTTCTTC | CASSLWGGPYNEQFF | TRBJ2-1 | TRBV7-2 | few | NA
TGTGCCAGCTCACCCAGGGGCGGCGAGCAGTACTTC | CASSPRGGEQYF | TRBJ2-7 | TRBV18 | few | NA
TGCAGCGTTGAAGGGGAGGGCCGCACAGATACGCAGTATTTT | CSVEGEGRTDTQYF | TRBJ2-3 | TRBV29-1 | few | TRBD2
TGTGCCAGCAGTTCGGGGGGGATCTACGAGCAGTACTTC | CASSSGGIYEQYF | TRBJ2-7 | TRBV28 | few | TRBD2
TGTGCCAGCAGTTCCCCGGGACAAATCTCACCCCTCCACTTT | CASSSPGQISPLHF | TRBJ1-6 | TRBV28 | NA | NA
TGCGCCAGCAGGGCTCCGGGACATAACTACGAGCAGTACTTC | CASRAPGHNYEQYF | TRBJ2-7 | TRBV10-2 | NA | NA
TGTGCCACCAGCAGAGATCGGGGAGGCTACGAGCAGTACTTC | CATSRDRGGYEQYF | TRBJ2-7 | TRBV15 | few | NA
TGTGCCAGCAGGCCAAACCGGGTCTCGGCGTACGAGCAGTACTTC | CASRPNRVSAYEQYF | TRBJ2-7 | TRBV6-5 | once | NA
TGTGCCATCAGTGAGTTACAGGGCGCTGGCTACACCTTC | CAISELQGAGYTF | TRBJ1-2 | TRBV10-3 | NA | NA
TGTGCCAGCAGCCTGGGACTAGCGGGGGGCCAGGGGGAGCAGTACTTC | CASSLGLAGGQGEQYF | TRBJ2-7 | TRBV5-4 | few | TRBD2
TGTGCCAGCAGCAGAGGGACAGTCTCCTACGAGCAGTACTTC | CASSRGTVSYEQYF | TRBJ2-7 | TRBV9 | NA | TRBD1